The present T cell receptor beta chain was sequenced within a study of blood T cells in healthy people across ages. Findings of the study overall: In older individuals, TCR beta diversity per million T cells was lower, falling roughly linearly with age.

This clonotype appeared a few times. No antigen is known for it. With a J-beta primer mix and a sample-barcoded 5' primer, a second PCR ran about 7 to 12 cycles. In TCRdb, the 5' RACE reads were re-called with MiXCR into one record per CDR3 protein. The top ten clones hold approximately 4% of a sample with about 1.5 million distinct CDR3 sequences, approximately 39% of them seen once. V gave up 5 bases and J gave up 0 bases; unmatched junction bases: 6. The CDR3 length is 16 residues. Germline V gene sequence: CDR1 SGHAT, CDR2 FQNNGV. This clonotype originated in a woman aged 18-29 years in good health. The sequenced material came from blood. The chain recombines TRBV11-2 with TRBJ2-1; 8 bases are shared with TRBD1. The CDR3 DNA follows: TGTGCCAGCAGCGTAGGACAGGGCCGCTCCTACAATGAGCAGTTCTTC. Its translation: CASSVGQGRSYNEQFF.